What follows are 27 T cell receptor beta chains derived from one specimen sequenced in a study of blood T cell repertoires in COVID-19. The method was immunoSEQ multiplex PCR; TCRdb's version includes in-frame clones alone and lacks a portion of them. The table includes 50,000 to 75,000 clones, roughly 91% detected once. The sequencing input was peripheral blood. The receptors originated from a human donor in a cohort sampled during active COVID-19.

The chain employs TRBV7-9 and TRBJ1-6; D gene ambiguous. The CDR3 is 12 amino acids. V lost 1 base to trimming and J lost 11 bases, with 6 bases between them. Germline-derived CDR1 and CDR2 are SEHNR and FQNEAQ (reference sequence). The CDR3 here is CASSLDRAPLHF. Written as DNA, the CDR3 is TGTGCCAGCAGCTTAGACCGGGCACCCCTCCACTTT.

This clone is a singleton in its sample. The V and J genes are TRBV7-3 and TRBJ2-2; D not resolved. Trimming left V 2 bases short and J 2 bases short, with 6 bases between. Germline values: CDR1 SGHTA, CDR2 FQGTGA. The CDR3 totals 14 residues. The CDR3 reads CASSLGRNTGELFF. The CDR3, as DNA: TGTGCCAGCAGCTTAGGCCGCAACACCGGGGAGCTGTTTTTT.

The V call is TRBV7-3, the J call TRBJ1-2; 7 bases fit TRBD1. V was clipped by 2 bases and J by 5 bases; unmatched bases: 5. The CDR3 is 14 residues long. The germline CDR1 and CDR2 sequences are SGHTA and FQGTGA. In nucleotides, the CDR3 is TGTGCCAGCAGCTTATCGGGACAGTTTTATGGCTACACCTTC. It encodes CASSLSGQFYGYTF. Combining the CDR3 with reference TRBV7-3 and TRBJ1-2 gives the whole variable domain GAGVSQTPSNKVTEKGKYVELRCDPISGHTALYWYRQSLGQGPEFLIYFQGTGAADDSGLPNDRFFAVRPEGSVSTLKIQRTERGDSAVYLCASSLSGQFYGYTFGSGTRLTVV.

The genes are TRBV30 and TRBJ2-1; 7 bases map to TRBD2. The CDR3 has 13 residues. V lost 2 bases to trimming and J lost 5 bases; unmatched junction nucleotides: 3. Germline CDR1 reads GTSNPN; CDR2 reads SVGIG (reference sequence). CDR3 coding DNA: TGTGCCTGGAGTTACAGCGGGGACAATGAGCAGTTCTTC. It encodes CAWSYSGDNEQFF. Together with reference TRBV30 and TRBJ2-1, the CDR3 gives the full variable domain: SQTIHQWPATLVQPVGSPLSLECTVEGTSNPNLYWYRQAAGRGLQLLFYSVGIGQISSEVPQNLSASRPQDRQFILSSKKLLLSDSGFYLCAWSYSGDNEQFFGPGTRLTVL.

The chain combines TRBV28 with TRBJ1-2; TRBD1 agrees at 8 bases. The germline V gene has CDR1 MDHEN and CDR2 SYDVKM. V was pared by 6 bases and J by 4 bases, with 7 bases of the junction left unmatched. The CDR3 has 14 amino acids. CDR3 amino acids: CASSLLTGAYGYTF. Here the CDR3 DNA reads TGTGCCAGCAGCCTCCTGACAGGGGCCTATGGCTACACCTTC.

The CDR3 nucleotides read TGTGCCAGCAGTGAGAGGCGGGACCATAATGAAAAACTGTTTTTT. Its translation is CASSERRDHNEKLFF. The chain couples TRBV2 to TRBJ1-4, with D tentatively TRBD1 (5 bases). Trimming cost V 3 bases and J 4 bases, with 12 bases left between them. The CDR3 runs 15 residues. Germline assignment: CDR1 SNHLY and CDR2 FYNNEI.

This sequence joins TRBV6-5 and TRBJ1-5; D unclear. Looked up from germline, CDR1 is MNHEY and CDR2 is SVGAGI. Deletions cut 2 bases from V and 3 bases from J, with 11 bases between. This CDR3 is built from 15 residues. The CDR3 region has the DNA TGTGCCAGCAGTTACGCGCGGAACACCAATCAGCCCCAGCATTTT. It is translated as CASSYARNTNQPQHF.

The chain recombines TRBV18 with TRBJ2-5; 12 bases fit TRBD2. From germline, CDR1 is KGHSH and CDR2 LQKENI. The junction had 2 bases not matched to a gene; V was cut back by 1 base and J by 2 bases. The CDR3 covers 16 residues. CDR3 sequence (DNA): TGTGCCAGCTCACCACAACTAGCGGGAGGACAAGAGACCCAGTACTTC. Its translation: CASSPQLAGGQETQYF.

About this clone itself: At one end the junction does not follow the germline gene, possibly because of a read error. The V and J genes are TRBV7-7 and TRBJ2-7; a weak D match, TRBD1 (6 bases). Per germline, CDR1 SSHAT and CDR2 FNYEAQ (reference sequence). The CDR3 extends over 15 amino acids. CDR3 residues: CASSLEVGQTYEQYF. DNA for the CDR3: TGTGCTAGCAGCTTAGAGGTGGGACAAACCTACGAGCAGTACTTC.

The chain combines TRBV2 with TRBJ2-7; D is possibly TRBD2 (6 bases). Germline-derived CDR1 and CDR2 are SNHLY and FYNNEI. The CDR3 has 14 amino acids. V was pared by 1 base and J by 9 bases, with 16 bases between. The CDR3 reads CASSEGGEDKSQYF. In DNA form, the CDR3 reads TGTGCCAGCAGTGAAGGCGGGGAAGACAAGTCGCAGTACTTC.

V usage is TRBV6-5 and J usage is TRBJ1-3; the D gene is possibly TRBD1 (6 bases). Germline-derived CDR1 and CDR2 are MNHEY and SVGAGI. The CDR3 is made up of 15 amino acids. The germline V and J ends were trimmed by 6 bases and 2 bases, with 14 bases remaining between them. The DNA of the CDR3 is TGTGCCAGCAGACCCCGGACAGCGCCTGGAAACACCATATATTTT. Protein: CASRPRTAPGNTIYF.

This chain uses TRBV7-9 with TRBJ1-3, with D hard to call. The germline CDR1 and CDR2 sequences are SEHNR and FQNEAQ (reference sequence). This CDR3 is built from 16 residues. Trimming took 5 bases from V and 0 from J, leaving 14 bases between them. CDR3 in amino acids: CASSRGATNSGNTIYF. The CDR3, as DNA: TGTGCCAGCAGCCGGGGTGCTACCAACTCTGGAAACACCATATATTTT.

The rearrangement links TRBV10-1 to TRBJ2-5, with TRBD2 matching 10 bases. Germline CDR1 and CDR2: WNHNN and SYGVQD (reference sequence). The CDR3 totals 17 residues. Trimming at V came to 2 bases and at J to 4 bases, leaving 10 bases not matched to a gene. For the CDR3, the DNA is TGCGCCAGCAGTGAGGGGGTGGTAGCGGGAGGCGGAGAGACCCAGTACTTC. It encodes CASSEGVVAGGGETQYF.

V gene TRBV9 combines with J gene TRBJ2-2; perhaps TRBD1 as D (5 bases). Trimming stripped 3 bases from V and 6 bases from J, with 12 bases between. Looked up from germline, CDR1 is SGDLS and CDR2 is YYNGEE. The CDR3 covers 14 residues. In DNA form, the CDR3 reads TGTGCCAGCAGCGGACCAAGGGGATCCGGGGAGCTGTTTTTT. It specifies CASSGPRGSGELFF.

The rearrangement links TRBV9 to TRBJ1-1; 7 positions agree with TRBD1. The germline V gene encodes CDR1 SGDLS and CDR2 YYNGEE. The ends lost 3 bases at V and 4 bases at J; junction bases unmatched: 12. The CDR3 loop spans 16 amino acids. CDR3 sequence reads: CASSAQTGIWSTEAFF. The CDR3 region has the DNA TGTGCCAGCAGCGCCCAGACAGGGATTTGGTCCACTGAAGCTTTCTTT.

As DNA, the CDR3 is TGTGCCAGCAGCTACAGGGGCGGCTACACCTTC. Encoded protein: CASSYRGGYTF. The chain combines TRBV12-3 or TRBV12-4 with TRBJ1-2; 7 positions match TRBD1. With V trimmed by 6 bases and J by 8 bases, 3 bases remained unmatched. The CDR3 loop spans 11 amino acids.

The rearrangement links TRBV6-2 or TRBV6-3 to TRBJ2-7; D gene unclear. Germline CDR1 and CDR2: MNHEY and SVGEGT. The CDR3 consists of 14 residues. The ends were cut back, 2 bases at V and 10 bases at J, with 18 bases in the middle. CDR3 coding DNA: TGTGCCAGCAGTTACCCCCTCCTCCCCCTGAGTCAGTACTTC. Amino acid sequence: CASSYPLLPLSQYF.

The chain joins TRBV30 to TRBJ2-7, with 10 bases identical to TRBD1. Germline CDR1 GTSNPN, CDR2 SVGIG (reference sequence). V shed 2 bases, J shed 2 bases, and the junction held 3 bases outside the gene matches. The CDR3 is 14 residues long. The chain's CDR3 is CAWSRGTGAYEQYF. The CDR3, as DNA: TGTGCCTGGAGTCGGGGGACAGGGGCCTACGAGCAGTACTTC.

The chain employs TRBV19 and TRBJ1-1, with D uncertain. CDR3 length: 15 residues. Germline V gene data show CDR1 as LNHDA and CDR2 as SQIVND (reference sequence). V gave up 5 bases and J gave up 3 bases, with 16 bases separating them. In DNA, the CDR3 is TGTGCCAGTAGTCCCCACCCCGGAGGAGACACTGAAGCTTTCTTT. This sequence encodes CASSPHPGGDTEAFF.

The chain carries TRBV18 and TRBJ2-5; 7 bases are a match to TRBD1. This CDR3 has 16 amino acids. The V segment lost 5 bases and the J segment 0 bases; nucleotides outside the gene matches: 9. CDR1 KGHSH and CDR2 LQKENI come from the germline V gene. CDR3 DNA sequence: TGTGCCAGCTCATCCTCTCAGACAGGGCACCAAGAGACCCAGTACTTC. Translated, it gives CASSSSQTGHQETQYF.

V and J are TRBV29-1 and TRBJ1-2; TRBD1 agrees at 8 bases. The germline gives CDR1 SQVTM, CDR2 ANQGSEA. V lost 0 bases, J lost 4 bases, and 13 bases stayed unmatched. The CDR3 is 17 amino acids. CDR3 sequence: CSVEDLSQGARLYGYTF. The CDR3 DNA follows: TGCAGCGTTGAAGACCTATCTCAGGGGGCTCGTCTCTATGGCTACACCTTC.

This chain connects TRBV28 to TRBJ2-7; 7 bases agree with TRBD2. The CDR3 totals 15 residues. Germline-derived CDR1 and CDR2 are MDHEN and SYDVKM. V lost 3 bases, J lost 1 base, and 6 bases stayed unmatched. CDR3 region: CASSFGLVASYEQYF. In DNA form, the CDR3 reads TGTGCCAGCAGTTTCGGACTAGTTGCGTCCTACGAGCAGTACTTC.

This chain connects TRBV21-1 to TRBJ1-4; no DNA check was done on the table's D call, TRBD1. TRBV21-1 is an annotated pseudogene. The CDR3 loop spans 15 amino acids. The DNA of the CDR3 is TGTGCCAGCAGCAAAGTCGTACAGGTATATGAAAAACTGTTTTTT. It encodes CASSKVVQVYEKLFF.

The chain has TRBV6-6 and TRBJ1-1, with D possibly being TRBD1 (5 bases). Germline assignment: CDR1 MNHNY and CDR2 SVGAGI (reference sequence). This CDR3 has 12 residues. The V and J ends lost 7 bases and 5 bases respectively, with 11 bases between them. CDR3 in amino acids: CASTDRFTEAFF. The CDR3 region has the DNA TGTGCCAGCACTGACAGATTTACTGAAGCTTTCTTT.

This clone has only a few counts. The chain recombines TRBV6-5 with TRBJ1-6; D may be TRBD1 (6 bases). The CDR3 spans 13 residues. Germline CDR1 is MNHEY and CDR2 is SVGAGI. V lost 6 bases to trimming and J lost 7 bases, with 10 bases between them. The CDR3 DNA reads as TGTGCCAGCAGGTTAGACAGGAATTCACCCCTCCACTTT. It codes for CASRLDRNSPLHF.

The count of this clone is one. The rearrangement joins TRBV5-1 to TRBJ2-4; 8 positions match TRBD2. The CDR3 spans 14 residues. Looked up from germline, CDR1 is SGHRS and CDR2 is YFSETQ. V gave up 0 bases and J gave up 7 bases; unmatched junction bases: 3. DNA of the CDR3: TGCGCCAGCAGCTTGGCTGCTAGCGGGAACATTCAGTACTTC. It encodes CASSLAASGNIQYF.

This clone is judged medium-sized. The chain links TRBV10-3 to TRBJ2-7; 7 bases align to TRBD1. The germline V gene has CDR1 ENHRY and CDR2 SYGVKD. The CDR3 covers 15 residues. Trimming at V came to 0 bases and at J to 3 bases, leaving 5 bases not matched to a gene. In nucleotides, the CDR3 is TGTGCCATCAGTGAGTCGAGGGGGCCTAACTACGAGCAGTACTTC. Amino acid sequence: CAISESRGPNYEQYF.